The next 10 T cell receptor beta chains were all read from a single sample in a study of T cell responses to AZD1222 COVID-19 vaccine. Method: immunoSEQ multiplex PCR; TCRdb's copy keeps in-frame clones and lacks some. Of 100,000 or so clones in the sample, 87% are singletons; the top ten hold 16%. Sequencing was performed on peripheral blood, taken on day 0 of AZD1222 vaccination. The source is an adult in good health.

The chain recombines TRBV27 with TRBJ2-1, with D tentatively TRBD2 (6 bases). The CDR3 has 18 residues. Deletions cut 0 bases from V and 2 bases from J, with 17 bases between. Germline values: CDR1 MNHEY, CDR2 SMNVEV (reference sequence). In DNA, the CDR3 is TGTGCCAGCAGTTTATCTGCTAGCGAAGCAAGAACCTACAATGAGCAGTTCTTC. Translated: CASSLSASEARTYNEQFF.

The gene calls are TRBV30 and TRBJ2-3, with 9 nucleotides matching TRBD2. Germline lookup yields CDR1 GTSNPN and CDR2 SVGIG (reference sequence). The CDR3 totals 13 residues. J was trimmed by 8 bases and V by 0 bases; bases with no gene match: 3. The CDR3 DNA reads TGTGCCTGGAGTGTAGCGGGGGGATCTACGCAGTATTTT. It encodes CAWSVAGGSTQYF.

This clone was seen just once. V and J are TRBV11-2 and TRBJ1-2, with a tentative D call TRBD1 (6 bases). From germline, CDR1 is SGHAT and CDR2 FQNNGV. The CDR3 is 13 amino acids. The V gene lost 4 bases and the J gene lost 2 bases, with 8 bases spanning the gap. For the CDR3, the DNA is TGTGCCAGCAGCTGGAGGGGGAACTATGGCTACACCTTC. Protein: CASSWRGNYGYTF.

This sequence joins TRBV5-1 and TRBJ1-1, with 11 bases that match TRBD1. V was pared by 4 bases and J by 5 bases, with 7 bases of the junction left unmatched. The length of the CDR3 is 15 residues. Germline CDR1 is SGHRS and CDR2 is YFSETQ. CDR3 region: CASSPAGTGGTEAFF. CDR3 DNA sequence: TGCGCCAGCAGCCCGGCCGGGACAGGGGGGACTGAAGCTTTCTTT.

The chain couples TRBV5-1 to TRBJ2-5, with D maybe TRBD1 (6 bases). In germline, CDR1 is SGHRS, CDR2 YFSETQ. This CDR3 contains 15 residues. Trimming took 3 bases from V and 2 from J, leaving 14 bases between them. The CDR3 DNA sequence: TGCGCCAGCAGCTGGGGGCGACGGATACAAGAGACCCAGTACTTC. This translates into CASSWGRRIQETQYF.

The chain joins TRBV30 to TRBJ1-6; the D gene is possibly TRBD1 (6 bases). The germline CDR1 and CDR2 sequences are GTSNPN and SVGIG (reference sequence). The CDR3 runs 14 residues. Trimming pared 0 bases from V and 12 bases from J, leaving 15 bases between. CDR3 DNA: TGTGCCTGGAGTGTAGCCGGGGGCATTGGACCCCTCCACTTT. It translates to CAWSVAGGIGPLHF.

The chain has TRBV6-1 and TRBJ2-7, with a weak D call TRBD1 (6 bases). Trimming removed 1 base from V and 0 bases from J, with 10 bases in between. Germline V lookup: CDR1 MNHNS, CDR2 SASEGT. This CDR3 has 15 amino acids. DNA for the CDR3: TGTGCCAGCAGTGAAGTAGACAGGAGCTCCTACGAGCAGTACTTC. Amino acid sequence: CASSEVDRSSYEQYF.

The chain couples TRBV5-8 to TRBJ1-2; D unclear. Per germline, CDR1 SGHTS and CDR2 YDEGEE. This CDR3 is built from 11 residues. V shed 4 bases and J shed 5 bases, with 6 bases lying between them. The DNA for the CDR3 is TGTGCCAGCAGCCGAGGATATGGCTACACCTTC. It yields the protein CASSRGYGYTF.

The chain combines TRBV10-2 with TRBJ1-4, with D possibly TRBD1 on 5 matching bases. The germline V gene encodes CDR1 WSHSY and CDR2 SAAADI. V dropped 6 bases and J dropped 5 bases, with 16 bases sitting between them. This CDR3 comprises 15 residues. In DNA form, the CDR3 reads TGCGCCAGCAGCGAACCGGGACGGACGAATGAAAAACTGTTTTTT. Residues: CASSEPGRTNEKLFF.

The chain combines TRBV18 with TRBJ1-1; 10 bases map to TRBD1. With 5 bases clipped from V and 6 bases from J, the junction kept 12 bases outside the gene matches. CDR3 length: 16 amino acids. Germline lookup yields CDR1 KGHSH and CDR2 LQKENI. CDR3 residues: CASSSSETGGLAEAFF. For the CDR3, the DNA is TGTGCCAGCTCATCATCAGAGACAGGGGGCCTCGCTGAAGCTTTCTTT.